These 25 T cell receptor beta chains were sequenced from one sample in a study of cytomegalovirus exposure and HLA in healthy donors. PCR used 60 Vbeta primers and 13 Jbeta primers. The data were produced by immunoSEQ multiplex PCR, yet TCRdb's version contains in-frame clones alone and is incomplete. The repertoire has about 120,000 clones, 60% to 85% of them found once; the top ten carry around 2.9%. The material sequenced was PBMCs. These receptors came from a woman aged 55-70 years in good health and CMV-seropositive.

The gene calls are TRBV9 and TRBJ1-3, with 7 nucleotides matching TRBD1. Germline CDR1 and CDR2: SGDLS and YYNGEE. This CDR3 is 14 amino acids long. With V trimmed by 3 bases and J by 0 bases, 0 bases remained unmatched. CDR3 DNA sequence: TGTGCCAGCAGCGGGGACAGCTCTGGAAACACCATATATTTT. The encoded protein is CASSGDSSGNTIYF. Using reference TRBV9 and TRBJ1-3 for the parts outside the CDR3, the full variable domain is DSGVTQTPKHLITATGQRVTLRCSPRSGDLSVYWYQQSLDQGLQFLIQYYNGEERAKGNILERFSAQQFPDLHSELNLSSLELGDSALYFCASSGDSSGNTIYFGEGSWLTVV.

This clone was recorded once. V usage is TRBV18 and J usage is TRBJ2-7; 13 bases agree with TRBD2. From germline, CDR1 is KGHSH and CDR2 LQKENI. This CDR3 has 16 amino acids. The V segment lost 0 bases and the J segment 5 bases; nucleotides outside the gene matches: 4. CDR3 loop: CASSPPLTSGRHEQYF. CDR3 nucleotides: TGTGCCAGCTCACCACCCTTGACTAGCGGGAGGCACGAGCAGTACTTC.

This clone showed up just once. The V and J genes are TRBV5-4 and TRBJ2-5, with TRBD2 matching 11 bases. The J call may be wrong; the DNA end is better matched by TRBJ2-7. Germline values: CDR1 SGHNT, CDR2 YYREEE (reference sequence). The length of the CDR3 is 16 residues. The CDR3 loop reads CASSLDSSGRAHEQYF. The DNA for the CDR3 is TGTGCCAGCAGCTTGGATAGTAGCGGGAGGGCCCACGAGCAGTACTTC.

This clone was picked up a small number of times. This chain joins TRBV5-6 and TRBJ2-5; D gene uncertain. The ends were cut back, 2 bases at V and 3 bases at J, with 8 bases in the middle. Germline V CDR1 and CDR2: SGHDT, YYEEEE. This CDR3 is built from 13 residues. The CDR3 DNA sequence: TGTGCCAGCAGCTTACCTGCGGAAGAGACCCAGTACTTC. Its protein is CASSLPAEETQYF.

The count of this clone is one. The CDR3 nucleotides are TGTGCCAGCAGGCGCGACGCCCGGCGGAGTCGGACCGGGGAGCTGTTTTTT. It codes for CASRRDARRSRTGELFF. V usage is TRBV7-8 and J usage is TRBJ2-2; D remains ambiguous. Trimming shortened V by 6 bases and J by 5 bases, and 22 bases separated the two germline ends. This CDR3 is 17 amino acids long. Germline V gives CDR1 SGHVS, CDR2 FQNEAQ.

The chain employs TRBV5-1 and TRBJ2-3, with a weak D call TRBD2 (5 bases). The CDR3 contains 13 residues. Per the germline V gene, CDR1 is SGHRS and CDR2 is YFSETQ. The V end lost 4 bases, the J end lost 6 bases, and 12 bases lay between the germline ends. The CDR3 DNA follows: TGCGCCAGCAGCACCGGCGGGCCTGATACGCAGTATTTT. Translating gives CASSTGGPDTQYF.

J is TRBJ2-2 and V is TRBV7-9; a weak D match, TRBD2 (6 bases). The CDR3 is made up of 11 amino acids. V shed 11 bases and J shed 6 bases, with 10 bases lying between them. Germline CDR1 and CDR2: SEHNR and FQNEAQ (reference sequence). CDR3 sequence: CAASGAGELFF. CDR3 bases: TGTGCCGCTTCGGGGGCCGGGGAGCTGTTTTTT.

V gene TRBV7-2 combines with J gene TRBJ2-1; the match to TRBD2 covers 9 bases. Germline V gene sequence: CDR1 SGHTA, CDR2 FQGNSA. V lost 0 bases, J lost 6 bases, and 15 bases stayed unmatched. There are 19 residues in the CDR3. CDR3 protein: CASSLAPPPLAGASNEQFF. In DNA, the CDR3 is TGTGCCAGCAGCTTAGCCCCACCTCCTTTAGCGGGGGCCTCCAATGAGCAGTTCTTC.

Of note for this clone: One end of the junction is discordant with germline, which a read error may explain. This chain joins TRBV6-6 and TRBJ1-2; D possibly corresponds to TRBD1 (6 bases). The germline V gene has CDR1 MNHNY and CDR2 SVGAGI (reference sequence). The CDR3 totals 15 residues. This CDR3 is CASSGPLTGLYSYTF. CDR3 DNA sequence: TGTGCCAGCAGTGGACCTTTAACAGGGCTCTATAGCTACACCTTC.

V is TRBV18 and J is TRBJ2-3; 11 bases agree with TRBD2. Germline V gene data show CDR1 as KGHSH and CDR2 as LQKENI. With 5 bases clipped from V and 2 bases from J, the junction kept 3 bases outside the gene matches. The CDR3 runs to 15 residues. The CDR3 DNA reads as TGTGCCAGCTCATCACTAGCGGGAGTCACAGATACGCAGTATTTT. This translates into CASSSLAGVTDTQYF.

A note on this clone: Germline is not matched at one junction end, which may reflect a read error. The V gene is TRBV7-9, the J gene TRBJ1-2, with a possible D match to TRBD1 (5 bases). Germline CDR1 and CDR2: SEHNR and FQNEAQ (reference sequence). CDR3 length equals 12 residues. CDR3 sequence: CSSSSQGYGYTF. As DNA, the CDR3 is TGTTCCAGCAGCTCCCAGGGCTATGGCTACACCTTC.

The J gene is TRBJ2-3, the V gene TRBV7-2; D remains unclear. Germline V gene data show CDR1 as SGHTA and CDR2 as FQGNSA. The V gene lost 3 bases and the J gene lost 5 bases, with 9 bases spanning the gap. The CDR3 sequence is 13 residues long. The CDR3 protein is CASSLLAVDTQYF. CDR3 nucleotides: TGTGCCAGCAGCTTGTTAGCAGTAGATACGCAGTATTTT.

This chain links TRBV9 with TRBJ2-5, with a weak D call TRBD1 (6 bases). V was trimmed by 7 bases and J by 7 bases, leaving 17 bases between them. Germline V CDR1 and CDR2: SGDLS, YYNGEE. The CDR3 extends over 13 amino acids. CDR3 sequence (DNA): TGTGCCAGCTCAGAGGGGGTCGGTGGGACCCAGTACTTC. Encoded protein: CASSEGVGGTQYF.

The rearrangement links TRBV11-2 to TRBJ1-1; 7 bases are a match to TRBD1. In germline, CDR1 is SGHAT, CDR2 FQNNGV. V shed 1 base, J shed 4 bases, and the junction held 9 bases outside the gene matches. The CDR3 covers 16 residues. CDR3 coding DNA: TGTGCCAGCAGCTTAGGGTCTCCGACAGGGTCCACTGAAGCTTTCTTT. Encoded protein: CASSLGSPTGSTEAFF. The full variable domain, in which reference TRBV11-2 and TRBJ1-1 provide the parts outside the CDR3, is EAGVAQSPRYKIIEKRQSVAFWCNPISGHATLYWYQQILGQGPKLLIQFQNNGVVDDSQLPKDRFSAERLKGVDSTLKIQPAKLEDSAVYLCASSLGSPTGSTEAFFGQGTRLTVV.

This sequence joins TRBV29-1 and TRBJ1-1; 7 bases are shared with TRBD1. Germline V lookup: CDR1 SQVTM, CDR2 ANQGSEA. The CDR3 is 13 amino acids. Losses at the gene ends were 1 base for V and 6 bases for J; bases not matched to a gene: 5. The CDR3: CSVEGQGGPEAFF. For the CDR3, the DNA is TGCAGCGTTGAAGGTCAAGGGGGCCCTGAAGCTTTCTTT.

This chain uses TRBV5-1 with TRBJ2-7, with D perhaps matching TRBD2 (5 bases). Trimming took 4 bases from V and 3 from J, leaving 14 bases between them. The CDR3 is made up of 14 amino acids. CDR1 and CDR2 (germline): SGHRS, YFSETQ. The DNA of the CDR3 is TGCGCCAGCAGCGAGGACTTCACCTTCTACGAGCAGTACTTC. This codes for CASSEDFTFYEQYF.

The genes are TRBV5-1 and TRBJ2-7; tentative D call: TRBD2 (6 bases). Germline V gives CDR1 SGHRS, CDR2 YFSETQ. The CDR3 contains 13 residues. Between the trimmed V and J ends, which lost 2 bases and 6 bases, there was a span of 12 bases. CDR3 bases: TGCGCCAGCAGCTTCTTTGGGGGACTCGAGCAGTACTTC. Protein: CASSFFGGLEQYF.

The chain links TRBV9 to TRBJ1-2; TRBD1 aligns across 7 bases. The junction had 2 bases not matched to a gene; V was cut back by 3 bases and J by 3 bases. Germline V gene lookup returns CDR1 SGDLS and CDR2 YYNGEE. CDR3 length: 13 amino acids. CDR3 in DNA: TGTGCCAGCAGCGCACAGGGGTACTATGGCTACACCTTC. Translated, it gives CASSAQGYYGYTF. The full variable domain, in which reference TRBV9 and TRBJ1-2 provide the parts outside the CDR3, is DSGVTQTPKHLITATGQRVTLRCSPRSGDLSVYWYQQSLDQGLQFLIQYYNGEERAKGNILERFSAQQFPDLHSELNLSSLELGDSALYFCASSAQGYYGYTFGSGTRLTVV.

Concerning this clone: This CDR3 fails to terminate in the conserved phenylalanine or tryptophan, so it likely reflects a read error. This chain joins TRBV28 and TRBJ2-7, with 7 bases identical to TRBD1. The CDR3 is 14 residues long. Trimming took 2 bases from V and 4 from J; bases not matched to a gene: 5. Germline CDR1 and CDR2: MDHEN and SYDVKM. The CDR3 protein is CASSLDQDRYEQYL. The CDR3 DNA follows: TGTGCCAGCAGTTTAGATCAGGACAGGTACGAGCAGTACCTC.

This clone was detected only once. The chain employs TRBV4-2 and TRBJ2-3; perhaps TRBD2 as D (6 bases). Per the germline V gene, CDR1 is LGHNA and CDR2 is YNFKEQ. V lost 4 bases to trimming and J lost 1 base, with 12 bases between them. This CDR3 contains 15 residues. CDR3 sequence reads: CASSPRDSGTDTQYF. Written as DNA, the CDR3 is TGTGCCAGCAGCCCTCGGGACTCGGGCACAGATACGCAGTATTTT.

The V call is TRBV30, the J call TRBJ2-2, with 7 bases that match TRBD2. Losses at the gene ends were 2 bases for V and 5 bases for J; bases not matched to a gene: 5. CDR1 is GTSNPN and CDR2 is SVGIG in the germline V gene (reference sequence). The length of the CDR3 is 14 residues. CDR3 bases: TGTGCCTGGAGTCGGGGGGTGATAACCGGGGAGCTGTTTTTT. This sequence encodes CAWSRGVITGELFF.

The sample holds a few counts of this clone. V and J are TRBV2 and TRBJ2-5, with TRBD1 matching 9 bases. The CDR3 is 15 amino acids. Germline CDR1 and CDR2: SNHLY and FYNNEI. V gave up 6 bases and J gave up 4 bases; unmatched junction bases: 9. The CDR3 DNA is TGTGCCAGCAGGGTTACCGGGACAGGGTCAGAGACCCAGTACTTC. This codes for CASRVTGTGSETQYF.

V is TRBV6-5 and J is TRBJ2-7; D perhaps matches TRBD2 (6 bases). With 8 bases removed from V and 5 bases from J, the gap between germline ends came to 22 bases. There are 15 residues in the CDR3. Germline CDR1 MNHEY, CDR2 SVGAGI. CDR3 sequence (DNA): TGTGCCAGCGGGGGGAATGGCATAGAGGGCGACGAGCAGTACTTC. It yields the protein CASGGNGIEGDEQYF.

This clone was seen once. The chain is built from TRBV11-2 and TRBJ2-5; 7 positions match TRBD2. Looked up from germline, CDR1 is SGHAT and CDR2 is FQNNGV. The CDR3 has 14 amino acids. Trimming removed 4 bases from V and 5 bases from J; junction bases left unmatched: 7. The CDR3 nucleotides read TGTGCCAGCAGCTCAGAAGGGGAGGGGGAGACCCAGTACTTC. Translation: CASSSEGEGETQYF.

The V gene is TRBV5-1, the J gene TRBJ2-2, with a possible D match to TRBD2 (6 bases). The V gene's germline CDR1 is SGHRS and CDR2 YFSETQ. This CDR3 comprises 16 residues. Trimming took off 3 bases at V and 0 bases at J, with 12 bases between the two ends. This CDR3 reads CASSWSGRTNTGELFF. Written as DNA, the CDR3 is TGCGCCAGCAGCTGGTCCGGGAGAACGAACACCGGGGAGCTGTTTTTT.